This T cell receptor beta chain was sequenced during a study of blood T cell repertoires in COVID-19. V lost 1 base and J lost 1, with 10 bases in between. This CDR3 comprises 14 residues. CDR1 is SQVTM and CDR2 is ANQGSEA in the germline V gene. Recruits, aged roughly 18 to 95 years, lived in 24 US areas. Participants' own reports of clinical history determined their cohort assignment. Two consecutive negative NP/OP PCR tests, clearance, or resolved symptoms defined Cohort 3 recovery. In the authors' methods: Reference gene primer amplification yielded estimated nucleated cell counts. Sequencing was performed with immunoSEQ multiplex PCR; in TCRdb, only in-frame clones are kept and a portion is missing. V, J and clone size reflect that table, while D and trimming were determined from the DNA. The sample shows a few hundred thousand clones, about 90% of them seen only once.

V is TRBV29-1 and J is TRBJ1-1, with no clear D. The sequencing input was PBMCs or T cells enriched from blood (not recorded which). The TCR sequence derives from a young man who had recovered from COVID-19. As DNA, the CDR3 is TGCAGCGTTGAAGGCTGGCAGGCGAACACTGAAGCTTTCTTT. Residues: CSVEGWQANTEAFF.